The 10 T cell receptor beta chains below all came from one sample that was sequenced in a study of blood T cell repertoires in COVID-19. TCRdb's copy holds only in-frame clones and misses some; the assay was immunoSEQ multiplex PCR. The sample lists 200,000 to 300,000 clones; 84% were seen once. Sequenced input: peripheral blood. The receptors come from a man aged 35-49 years who had recovered from COVID-19.

The chain uses TRBV27 and TRBJ1-1; D is unclear. In germline, CDR1 is MNHEY, CDR2 SMNVEV (reference sequence). The ends were cut back, 8 bases at V and 0 bases at J, with 10 bases in the middle. The CDR3 has 13 residues. CDR3 in DNA: TGTGCCAGCTCCTTGAGCTTGAACACTGAAGCTTTCTTT. It encodes CASSLSLNTEAFF.

The CDR3 coding sequence is TGTGCCAGCTCATCGATGACAGGACTTGGAAACACCATATATTTT. This encodes CASSSMTGLGNTIYF. The chain links TRBV18 to TRBJ1-3; D is possibly TRBD1 (6 bases). Per the germline V gene, CDR1 is KGHSH and CDR2 is LQKENI. The CDR3 length is 15 residues. The V end lost 5 bases, the J end lost 3 bases, and 14 bases lay between the germline ends.

The chain has TRBV18 and TRBJ2-6; TRBD1 might be the D (5 bases). The ends were cut back, 4 bases at V and 4 bases at J, with 11 bases in the middle. The CDR3 runs to 15 residues. CDR1 and CDR2 (germline): KGHSH, LQKENI. The DNA of the CDR3 is TGTGCCAGCTCACAAAGGGGATCCGGGGCCAACGTCCTGACTTTC. Its translation: CASSQRGSGANVLTF. Using reference TRBV18 and TRBJ2-6 for the parts outside the CDR3, the full variable domain is NAGVMQNPRHLVRRRGQEARLRCSPMKGHSHVYWYRQLPEEGLKFMVYLQKENIIDESGMPKERFSAEFPKEGPSILRIQQVVRGDSAAYFCASSQRGSGANVLTFGAGSRLTVL.

This chain links TRBV6-2 or TRBV6-3 with TRBJ1-2, with D possibly being TRBD1 (6 bases). V was pared by 4 bases and J by 4 bases, with 19 bases between. The CDR3 consists of 16 residues. Per germline, CDR1 MNHEY and CDR2 SVGEGT. The CDR3 nucleotides read TGTGCCAGCAGTTCCCTAAACCTCGGGACAACCTATGGCTACACCTTC. Protein: CASSSLNLGTTYGYTF.

This clone was seen a single time. The chain has TRBV5-1 and TRBJ2-3, with 12 bases fitting TRBD2. The CDR3 is made up of 17 amino acids. V shed 7 bases and J 5 bases; nucleotides not matched to a gene: 14. Looked up from germline, CDR1 is SGHRS and CDR2 is YFSETQ. The CDR3 nucleotides are TGCGCCAGCTCACGGCAGGCTAGCGGGGGGGCCGTAGATACGCAGTATTTT. Residues: CASSRQASGGAVDTQYF.

CDR3 nucleotides: TGTGCCAGCAGCCAAGAGTTCGGACAGGGAATTTTCTCACCCCTCCACTTT. Amino acids: CASSQEFGQGIFSPLHF. This chain uses TRBV3-1 (or the pseudogene TRBV3-2) with TRBJ1-6; TRBD1 agrees at 8 bases. V shed 0 bases, J shed 10 bases, and the junction held 11 bases outside the gene matches. CDR1 and CDR2 from the germline V gene are LGHDT and YNNKEL (reference sequence). The CDR3 consists of 17 residues.

J is TRBJ1-6 and V is TRBV5-1; TRBD1 matches 8 bases. V gave up 4 bases and J gave up 14 bases; unmatched junction bases: 17. This CDR3 comprises 16 residues. Germline CDR1 is SGHRS and CDR2 is YFSETQ. For the CDR3, the DNA is TGCGCCAGCAGCCCCTACGGGACAGGACCGCAAAGGGCCCTCCACTTT. Residues: CASSPYGTGPQRALHF.

The V call is TRBV18, the J call TRBJ2-5, with 10 positions matching TRBD1. Germline V gene sequence: CDR1 KGHSH, CDR2 LQKENI. There are 15 residues in the CDR3. V lost 1 base, J lost 5 bases, and 4 bases stayed unmatched. The CDR3 sequence is CASSPRTGGMETQYF. The CDR3, as DNA: TGTGCCAGCTCACCACGGACAGGGGGTATGGAGACCCAGTACTTC. The whole variable domain, filled in from reference TRBV18 and TRBJ2-5, reads NAGVMQNPRHLVRRRGQEARLRCSPMKGHSHVYWYRQLPEEGLKFMVYLQKENIIDESGMPKERFSAEFPKEGPSILRIQQVVRGDSAAYFCASSPRTGGMETQYFGPGTRLLVL.

CDR3 in DNA: TGTGCCAGCAGCTTGGGGACATTAGCTAACTATGGCTACACCTTC. Protein: CASSLGTLANYGYTF. The chain recombines TRBV7-2 with TRBJ1-2; D may be TRBD1 (6 bases). The CDR3 length is 15 residues. From germline, CDR1 is SGHTA and CDR2 FQGNSA. The V and J ends lost 3 bases and 0 bases respectively, with 11 bases between them.

This chain joins TRBV30 and TRBJ1-2; D is possibly TRBD1 (5 bases). The CDR3 is 14 amino acids. Germline values: CDR1 GTSNPN, CDR2 SVGIG (reference sequence). Trimming left V 3 bases short and J 3 bases short, with 14 bases between. The CDR3 loop is CAWRAAETDYGYTF. Written as DNA, the CDR3 is TGTGCCTGGAGGGCAGCCGAGACAGACTATGGCTACACCTTC. Full variable domain (missing parts from reference TRBV30 and TRBJ1-2): SQTIHQWPATLVQPVGSPLSLECTVEGTSNPNLYWYRQAAGRGLQLLFYSVGIGQISSEVPQNLSASRPQDRQFILSSKKLLLSDSGFYLCAWRAAETDYGYTFGSGTRLTVV.